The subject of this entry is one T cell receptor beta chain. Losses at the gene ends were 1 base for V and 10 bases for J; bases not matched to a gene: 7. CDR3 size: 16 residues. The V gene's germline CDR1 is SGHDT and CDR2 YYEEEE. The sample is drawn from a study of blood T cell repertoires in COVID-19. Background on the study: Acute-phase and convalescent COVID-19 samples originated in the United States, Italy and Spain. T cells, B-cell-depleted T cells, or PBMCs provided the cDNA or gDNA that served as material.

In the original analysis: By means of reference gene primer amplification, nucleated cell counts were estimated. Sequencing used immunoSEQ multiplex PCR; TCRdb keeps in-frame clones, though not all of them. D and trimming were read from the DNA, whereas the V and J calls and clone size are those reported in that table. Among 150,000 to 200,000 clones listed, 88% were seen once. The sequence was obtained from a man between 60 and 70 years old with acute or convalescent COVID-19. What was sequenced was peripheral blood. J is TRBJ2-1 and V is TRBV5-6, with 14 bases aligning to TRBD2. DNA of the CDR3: TGTGCCAGCAGCTTGAGGGGACTAGCGGGAGTAAACGAGCAGTTCTTC. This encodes CASSLRGLAGVNEQFF. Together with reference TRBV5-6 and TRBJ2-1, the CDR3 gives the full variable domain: DAGVTQSPTHLIKTRGQQVTLRCSPKSGHDTVSWYQQALGQGPQFIFQYYEEEERQRGNFPDRFSGHQFPNYSSELNVNALLLGDSALYLCASSLRGLAGVNEQFFGPGTRLTVL.